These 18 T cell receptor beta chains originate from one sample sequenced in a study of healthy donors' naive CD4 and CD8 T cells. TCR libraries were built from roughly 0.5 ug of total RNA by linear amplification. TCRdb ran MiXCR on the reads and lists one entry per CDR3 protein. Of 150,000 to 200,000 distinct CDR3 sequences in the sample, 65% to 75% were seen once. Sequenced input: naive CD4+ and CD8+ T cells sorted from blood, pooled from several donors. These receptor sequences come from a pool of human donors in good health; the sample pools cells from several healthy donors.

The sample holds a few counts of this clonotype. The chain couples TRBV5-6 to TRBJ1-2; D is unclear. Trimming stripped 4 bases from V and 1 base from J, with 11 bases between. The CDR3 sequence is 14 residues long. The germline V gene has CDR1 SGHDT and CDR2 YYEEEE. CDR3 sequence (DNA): TGTGCCAGCAGCCGCGAAAGGATTAACTATGGCTACACCTTC. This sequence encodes CASSRERINYGYTF.

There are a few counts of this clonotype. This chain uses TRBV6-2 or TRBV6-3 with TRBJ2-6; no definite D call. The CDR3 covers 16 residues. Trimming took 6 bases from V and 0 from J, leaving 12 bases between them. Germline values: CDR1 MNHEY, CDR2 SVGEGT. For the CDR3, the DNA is TGTGCCAGCAGATTCCGACGCTTCTCTGGGGCCAACGTCCTGACTTTC. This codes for CASRFRRFSGANVLTF.

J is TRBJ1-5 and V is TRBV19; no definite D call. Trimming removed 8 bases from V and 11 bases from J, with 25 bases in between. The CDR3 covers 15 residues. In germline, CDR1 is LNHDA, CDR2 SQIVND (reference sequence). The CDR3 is CASGQTRTRGEAQHF. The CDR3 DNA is TGTGCCAGTGGGCAAACCCGGACGCGCGGCGAGGCCCAGCATTTT.

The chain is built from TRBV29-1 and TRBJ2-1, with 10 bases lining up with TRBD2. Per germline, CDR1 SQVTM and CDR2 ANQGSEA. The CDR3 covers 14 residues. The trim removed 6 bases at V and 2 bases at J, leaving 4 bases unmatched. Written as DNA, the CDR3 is TGCAGCGTACTAACTAGCGGGGCCTACAATGAGCAGTTCTTC. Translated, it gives CSVLTSGAYNEQFF.

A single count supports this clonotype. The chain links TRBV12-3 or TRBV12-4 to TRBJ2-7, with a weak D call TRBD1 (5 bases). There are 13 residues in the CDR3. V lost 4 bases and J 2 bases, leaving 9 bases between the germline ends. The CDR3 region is CASSSAGTYEQYF. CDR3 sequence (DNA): TGTGCCAGCAGTTCCGCAGGGACCTACGAGCAGTACTTC.

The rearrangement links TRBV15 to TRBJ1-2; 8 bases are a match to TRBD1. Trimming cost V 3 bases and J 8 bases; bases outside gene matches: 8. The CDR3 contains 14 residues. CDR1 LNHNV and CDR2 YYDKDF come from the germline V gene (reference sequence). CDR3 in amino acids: CATSSAGTGKGYTF. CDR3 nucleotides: TGTGCCACCAGCAGTGCGGGGACAGGCAAAGGCTACACCTTC.

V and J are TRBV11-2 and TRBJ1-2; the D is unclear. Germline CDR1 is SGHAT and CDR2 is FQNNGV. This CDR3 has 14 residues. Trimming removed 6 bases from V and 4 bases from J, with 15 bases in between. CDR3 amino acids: CASRSAGLVYGYTF. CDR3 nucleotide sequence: TGTGCCAGCAGGTCAGCAGGACTCGTCTATGGCTACACCTTC.

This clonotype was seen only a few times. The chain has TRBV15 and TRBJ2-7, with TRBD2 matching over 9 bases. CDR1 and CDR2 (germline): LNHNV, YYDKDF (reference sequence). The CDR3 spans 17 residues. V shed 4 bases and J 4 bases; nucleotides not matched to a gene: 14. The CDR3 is CATSTYPSGRKEYEQYF. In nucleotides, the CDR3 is TGTGCCACCAGCACGTACCCCAGCGGGAGGAAAGAATACGAGCAGTACTTC. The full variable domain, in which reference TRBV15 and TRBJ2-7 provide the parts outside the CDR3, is DAMVIQNPRYQVTQFGKPVTLSCSQTLNHNVMYWYQQKSSQAPKLLFHYYDKDFNNEADTPDNFQSRRPNTSFCFLDIRSPGLGDTAMYLCATSTYPSGRKEYEQYFGPGTRLTVT.

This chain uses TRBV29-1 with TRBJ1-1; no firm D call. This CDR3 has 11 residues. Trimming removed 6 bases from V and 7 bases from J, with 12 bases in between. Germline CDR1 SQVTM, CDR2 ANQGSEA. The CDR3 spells CSVKTGGEAFF. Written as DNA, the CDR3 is TGCAGCGTAAAAACGGGAGGTGAAGCTTTCTTT.

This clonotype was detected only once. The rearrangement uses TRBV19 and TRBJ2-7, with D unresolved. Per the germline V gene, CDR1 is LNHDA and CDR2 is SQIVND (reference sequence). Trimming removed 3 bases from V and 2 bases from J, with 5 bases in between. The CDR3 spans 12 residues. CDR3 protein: CASSISPYEQYF. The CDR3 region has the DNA TGTGCCAGTAGTATTAGCCCCTACGAGCAGTACTTC.

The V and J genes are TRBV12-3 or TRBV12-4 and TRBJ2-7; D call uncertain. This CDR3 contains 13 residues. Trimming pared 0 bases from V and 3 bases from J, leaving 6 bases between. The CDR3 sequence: CASSLAELYEQYF. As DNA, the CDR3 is TGTGCCAGCAGTTTAGCGGAGCTCTACGAGCAGTACTTC.

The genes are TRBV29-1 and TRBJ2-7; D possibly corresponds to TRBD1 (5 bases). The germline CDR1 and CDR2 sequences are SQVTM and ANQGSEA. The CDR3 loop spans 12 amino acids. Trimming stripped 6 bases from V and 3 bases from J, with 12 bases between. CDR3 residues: CSVSGLGYEQYF. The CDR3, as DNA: TGCAGCGTCTCAGGGTTAGGCTACGAGCAGTACTTC.

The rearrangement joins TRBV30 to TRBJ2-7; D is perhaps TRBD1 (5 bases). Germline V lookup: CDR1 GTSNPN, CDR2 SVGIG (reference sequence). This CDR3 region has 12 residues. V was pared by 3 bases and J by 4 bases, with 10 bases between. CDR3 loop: CAWSRVGYEQYF. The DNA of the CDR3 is TGTGCCTGGAGCAGGGTTGGGTACGAGCAGTACTTC.

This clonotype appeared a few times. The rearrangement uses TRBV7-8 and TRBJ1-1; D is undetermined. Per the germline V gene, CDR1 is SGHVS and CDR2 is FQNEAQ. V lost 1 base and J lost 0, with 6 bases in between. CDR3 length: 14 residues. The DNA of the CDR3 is TGTGCCAGCAGCTTAGGGGCGGTGAACACTGAAGCTTTCTTT. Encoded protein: CASSLGAVNTEAFF.

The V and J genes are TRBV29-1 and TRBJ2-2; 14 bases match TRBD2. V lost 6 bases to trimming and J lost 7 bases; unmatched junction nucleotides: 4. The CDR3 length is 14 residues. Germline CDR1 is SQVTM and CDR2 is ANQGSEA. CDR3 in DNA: TGCAGCGTGGGACTAGCGGGAGTTGACGGGGAGCTGTTTTTT. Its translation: CSVGLAGVDGELFF.

This chain's CDR3 is CSARDQTSGKETQYF. CDR3 nucleotide sequence: TGCAGTGCTAGAGATCAGACTAGCGGGAAAGAGACCCAGTACTTC. The chain joins TRBV20-1 to TRBJ2-5; TRBD2 agrees at 11 bases. Germline V gene lookup returns CDR1 DFQATT and CDR2 SNEGSKA (reference sequence). This CDR3 region has 15 residues. V trimming: 0 bases; J trimming: 3 bases; junction bases outside the gene matches: 3.

The chain's CDR3 is CATSSPLGTSGSTDTQYF. In nucleotides, the CDR3 is TGTGCCACCAGCTCTCCCTTAGGGACTAGCGGGAGCACAGATACGCAGTATTTT. The chain carries TRBV24-1 and TRBJ2-3; 12 nucleotides line up with TRBD2. Trimming at V came to 7 bases and at J to 0 bases, leaving 10 bases not matched to a gene. CDR1 and CDR2 from the germline V gene are KGHDR and SFDVKD. The CDR3 spans 18 residues.

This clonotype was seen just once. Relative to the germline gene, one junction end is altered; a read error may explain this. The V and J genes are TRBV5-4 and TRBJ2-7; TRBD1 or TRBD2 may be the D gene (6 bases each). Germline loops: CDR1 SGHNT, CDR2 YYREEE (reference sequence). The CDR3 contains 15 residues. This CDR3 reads CVSSFLGGPVDEQYF. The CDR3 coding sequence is TGTGTCAGCAGCTTCCTGGGGGGCCCCGTGGACGAGCAGTACTTC.